This passage covers 17 T cell receptor beta chains from one sample sequenced in a study of yellow fever vaccine responses in identical twins. Via MiXCR, TCRdb re-called the RT-PCR reads, giving one row per CDR3 protein. The sample has some 10,000 distinct CDR3 sequences, around 77% seen once; the top ten hold less than 8.5%. This material consisted of T cells from blood (PBMCs), unsorted or a sorted subset (not recorded which), taken before or after yellow fever vaccination (not recorded which). The source is a woman under 30 who received the yellow fever vaccine.

The chain carries TRBV7-9 and TRBJ2-7; D not certain. The CDR3 runs 15 residues. Germline V CDR1 and CDR2: SEHNR, FQNEAQ (reference sequence). V was cut by 4 bases and J by 4 bases, with 17 bases left in between. The CDR3 region is CASSSYKHQMYEQYF. The DNA of the CDR3 is TGTGCCAGCAGCTCTTATAAACACCAAATGTACGAGCAGTACTTC.

This clonotype was detected only a few times. The chain links TRBV28 to TRBJ1-5; 9 bases fit TRBD1. CDR1 MDHEN and CDR2 SYDVKM come from the germline V gene. The CDR3 is made up of 17 amino acids. The junction had 8 bases not matched to a gene; V was cut back by 5 bases and J by 0 bases. Written as DNA, the CDR3 is TGTGCCAGCAGTAACTACAGGGGGCGGGGTAGCAATCAGCCCCAGCATTTT. Encoded protein: CASSNYRGRGSNQPQHF.

In DNA form, the CDR3 reads TGTGCCAGCAGTTCGGAAAAGGGGTACAATGAGCAGTTCTTC. This encodes CASSSEKGYNEQFF. The chain employs TRBV6-5 and TRBJ2-1; D possibly corresponds to TRBD1 (5 bases). The CDR3 totals 14 residues. In germline, CDR1 is MNHEY, CDR2 SVGAGI. The germline V and J ends were trimmed by 4 bases and 4 bases, with 11 bases remaining between them.

The rearrangement links TRBV6-1 to TRBJ1-2; D uncertain. The CDR3 totals 13 residues. Deletions cut 0 bases from V and 8 bases from J, with 10 bases between. Germline CDR1 MNHNS, CDR2 SASEGT. The CDR3 region is CASSEAPHNGYTF. CDR3 nucleotides: TGTGCCAGCAGTGAAGCGCCCCATAACGGCTACACCTTC.

V gene TRBV7-9 combines with J gene TRBJ2-1; maybe TRBD2 (5 bases). The CDR3 is made up of 12 amino acids. Trimming took off 2 bases at V and 10 bases at J, with 9 bases between the two ends. Germline loops: CDR1 SEHNR, CDR2 FQNEAQ (reference sequence). The CDR3 bases are TGTGCCAGCAGCTTAAGTGGGAGCGAGCAGTTCTTC. It translates to CASSLSGSEQFF.

The sample holds a few counts of this clonotype. The CDR3 nucleotides read TGTGCCAGCAGCTCGGGGGACAGGGGTTCCTATGGCTACACCTTC. It encodes CASSSGDRGSYGYTF. This chain connects TRBV5-6 to TRBJ1-2; the match to TRBD1 covers 10 bases. CDR3 length: 15 amino acids. Looked up from germline, CDR1 is SGHDT and CDR2 is YYEEEE. Germline trimming cut 3 bases from V and 4 bases from J; bases unmatched to any gene: 6.

The chain links TRBV7-9 to TRBJ2-3; no reliable D call. Germline CDR1 is SEHNR and CDR2 is FQNEAQ (reference sequence). Deletions cut 1 base from V and 3 bases from J, with 5 bases between. This CDR3 region has 13 residues. This chain's CDR3 is CASSLVWTDTQYF. The CDR3 region has the DNA TGTGCCAGCAGCTTAGTGTGGACAGATACGCAGTATTTT. Full variable domain (remainder filled in from reference TRBV7-9 and TRBJ2-3): DTGVSQNPRHKITKRGQNVTFRCDPISEHNRLYWYRQTLGQGPEFLTYFQNEAQLEKSRLLSDRFSAERPKGSFSTLEIQRTEQGDSAMYLCASSLVWTDTQYFGPGTRLTVL.

This CDR3 reads CASSYPGKQETQYF. The CDR3 DNA follows: TGTGCCAGCAGTTACCCCGGTAAACAAGAGACCCAGTACTTC. V gene TRBV6-2 or TRBV6-3 combines with J gene TRBJ2-5, with D hard to call. Germline V CDR1 and CDR2: MNHEY, SVGEGT. Between the trimmed V and J ends, which lost 2 bases and 2 bases, there was a span of 9 bases. The CDR3 consists of 14 residues.

This clonotype was seen a few times. The rearrangement uses TRBV5-6 and TRBJ2-7; D might be TRBD2 (6 bases). This CDR3 spans 12 amino acids. V lost 4 bases and J 4 bases, leaving 9 bases between the germline ends. Looked up from germline, CDR1 is SGHDT and CDR2 is YYEEEE. Here the CDR3 reads CASSTGGYEQYF. Written as DNA, the CDR3 is TGTGCCAGCAGCACCGGAGGGTACGAGCAGTACTTC.

The chain has TRBV29-1 and TRBJ2-1, with a weak D call TRBD2 (5 bases). Per the germline V gene, CDR1 is SQVTM and CDR2 is ANQGSEA. The CDR3 consists of 15 residues. V was pared by 1 base and J by 6 bases, with 16 bases between. CDR3 DNA sequence: TGCAGCGTTGAAGTTGGAGGTAGACCGCCCAATGAGCAGTTCTTC. Translation gives CSVEVGGRPPNEQFF.

A few counts support this clonotype. The rearrangement joins TRBV20-1 to TRBJ2-1, with 7 bases lining up with TRBD2. Germline V gene data show CDR1 as DFQATT and CDR2 as SNEGSKA (reference sequence). This CDR3 comprises 15 residues. Losses at the gene ends were 6 bases for V and 1 base for J; bases not matched to a gene: 9. The DNA for the CDR3 is TGCAGTGCAACGGAGGGGACTACTTCCTACAATGAGCAGTTCTTC. Its protein is CSATEGTTSYNEQFF.

This chain connects TRBV27 to TRBJ2-1; 9 positions agree with TRBD2. J was trimmed by 4 bases and V by 2 bases; bases with no gene match: 9. Germline assignment: CDR1 MNHEY and CDR2 SMNVEV (reference sequence). This CDR3 is built from 17 residues. CDR3 region: CASSLAGGGNSYNEQFF. As DNA, the CDR3 is TGTGCCAGCAGTTTAGCGGGAGGGGGCAATTCTTACAATGAGCAGTTCTTC.

This chain connects TRBV6-5 to TRBJ2-1; 13 nucleotides line up with TRBD2. Trimming at V came to 2 bases and at J to 7 bases, leaving 5 bases not matched to a gene. This CDR3 is built from 16 residues. The germline CDR1 and CDR2 sequences are MNHEY and SVGAGI. The CDR3 DNA follows: TGTGCCAGCAGTTACGGGACTAGCGGGATGGGTAATGAGCAGTTCTTC. Encoded protein: CASSYGTSGMGNEQFF.

This clonotype showed up just once. J is TRBJ2-1 and V is TRBV18; D is possibly TRBD1 or TRBD2 (6 bases each). The CDR3 is made up of 15 amino acids. The V gene's germline CDR1 is KGHSH and CDR2 LQKENI. Trimming pared 3 bases from V and 4 bases from J, leaving 13 bases between. In nucleotides, the CDR3 is TGTGCCAGCTCACCTAGGGGGGCAAAATACAATGAGCAGTTCTTC. Amino acids: CASSPRGAKYNEQFF.

V and J are TRBV4-1 and TRBJ1-5; D is uncertain. The CDR3 has 13 residues. Germline V gene data show CDR1 as MGHRA and CDR2 as YSYEKL. Trimming removed 0 bases at V and 5 bases at J, with 5 bases between. CDR3 sequence (DNA): TGCGCCAGCAGCCAAGATTGGGATCAGCCCCAGCATTTT. Translation: CASSQDWDQPQHF.

The chain couples TRBV2 to TRBJ2-7, with D possibly being TRBD2 (6 bases). Trimming cost V 5 bases and J 6 bases, with 8 bases left between them. Germline values: CDR1 SNHLY, CDR2 FYNNEI. The length of the CDR3 is 11 residues. CDR3 loop: CASSTGVEQYF. The DNA for the CDR3 is TGTGCCAGCAGTACGGGGGTCGAGCAGTACTTC.

This sequence joins TRBV18 and TRBJ2-5; 9 bases are a match to TRBD2. The CDR3 consists of 15 residues. Germline CDR1 reads KGHSH; CDR2 reads LQKENI. V lost 2 bases and J lost 4; bases outside the gene matches: 5. The CDR3 spells CASSPLKGLAETQYF. In nucleotides, the CDR3 is TGTGCCAGCTCACCATTGAAGGGACTAGCAGAGACCCAGTACTTC.